The T cell receptor beta chain under discussion was sequenced for a study of T-cell reconstitution after alpha-beta-depleted transplantation in children. This clonotype was counted between two and nine times. Its antigen is still unknown. The CDR3 runs 14 residues. CDR1 and CDR2 (germline): MNHEY, SVGEGT. V gave up 6 bases and J gave up 4 bases; unmatched junction bases: 8. Preparation of the TCRbeta library used unique molecular identifiers. Using its own MiXCR run on the PCR reads, TCRdb lists one record per CDR3 protein. The data show approximately 980,000 distinct CDR3 sequences, about 29% seen once. Whole-study results and caveats: By one year post-transplant, T-cell counts and diversity largely arose from T cells that were newly produced.

Sample: PBMCs, mostly from graft donor cells, taken 360 days after TCRalphabeta/CD19-depleted stem cell transplant. This receptor was obtained from a boy less than two years old who had a stem cell transplant for SCID, so the T cells may come from the graft donor. This chain uses TRBV6-2 or TRBV6-3 with TRBJ1-1; 7 bases agree with TRBD1. The CDR3 sequence is CASRRIAGGTEAFF. The CDR3 DNA reads as TGTGCCAGCAGACGGATCGCAGGGGGCACTGAAGCTTTCTTT.